The 9 T cell receptor beta chains reported below all come from one sample, sequenced in a study of T cells in Graves' hyperthyroidism and ophthalmopathy. The source material, RNA transcripts, was used to amplify TCR beta CDR3 regions. First-round RT-PCR targeting the TCR CDR3 was performed with the HTBI primer set. Via MiXCR, TCRdb re-called the multiplex PCR reads, giving one row per CDR3 protein. The sample has some 360,000 distinct CDR3 sequences; roughly 14% are singletons. Sequencing used blood. The receptors here all came from a woman aged 55-70 years with Graves' hyperthyroidism.

This clonotype was seen more than once but under ten times. The chain employs TRBV20-1 and TRBJ2-7, with D possibly matching TRBD1 (5 bases). Trimming stripped 4 bases from V and 1 base from J, with 17 bases between. Germline V CDR1 and CDR2: DFQATT, SNEGSKA (reference sequence). The CDR3 is 15 amino acids. CDR3 sequence reads: CSATKGAIGSYEQYF. Written as DNA, the CDR3 is TGCAGTGCTACCAAAGGGGCTATAGGGTCCTACGAGCAGTACTTC.

This clonotype was detected once. Lacking the conserved final phenylalanine or tryptophan, this CDR3 likely reflects a read error. This chain uses TRBV28 with TRBJ1-2; D possibly corresponds to TRBD1 (6 bases). The CDR3 is 12 residues long. Germline CDR1 and CDR2: MDHEN and SYDVKM. The germline V and J ends were trimmed by 10 bases and 3 bases, with 12 bases remaining between them. Here the CDR3 reads CATGGRDYGYTV. The CDR3 DNA reads as TGTGCCACCGGGGGCAGAGACTATGGCTACACCGTC.

This clonotype was counted many times. The chain links TRBV3-1 to TRBJ2-1; 15 positions match TRBD2. The germline CDR1 and CDR2 sequences are LGHDT and YNNKEL (reference sequence). Germline trimming cut 7 bases from V and 4 bases from J; bases unmatched to any gene: 8. This CDR3 has 17 residues. CDR3 protein: CASKGTGTSGGYNEQFF. The CDR3 DNA is TGTGCCAGCAAAGGAACTGGGACTAGCGGGGGGTACAATGAGCAGTTCTTC.

This clonotype was counted only a few times. The chain employs TRBV14 and TRBJ1-1; possible D gene TRBD1, 5 bases. Germline CDR1 is SGHDN and CDR2 is FVKESK. This CDR3 is 15 amino acids long. Trimming removed 3 bases at V and 0 bases at J, with 11 bases between. In DNA, the CDR3 is TGTGCCAGCAGCCATCTCATGGGGCTGAACACTGAAGCTTTCTTT. Translating gives CASSHLMGLNTEAFF. Looking up the rest from reference TRBV14 and TRBJ1-1 gives the full variable domain: EAGVTQFPSHSVIEKGQTVTLRCDPISGHDNLYWYRRVMGKEIKFLLHFVKESKQDESGMPNNRFLAERTGGTYSTLKVQPAELEDSGVYFCASSHLMGLNTEAFFGQGTRLTVV.

This clonotype was found many times. The chain is built from TRBV3-1 and TRBJ2-3; 7 bases agree with TRBD2. With 8 bases clipped from V and 5 bases from J, the junction kept 13 bases outside the gene matches. Germline V gene data show CDR1 as LGHDT and CDR2 as YNNKEL (reference sequence). The CDR3 loop spans 15 amino acids. The CDR3 DNA reads as TGTGCCAGCTGGGATCGAGGGAGGGGTGGAGATACGCAGTATTTT. Amino acids: CASWDRGRGGDTQYF.

This clonotype came up many times. The chain recombines TRBV10-3 with TRBJ1-2; possible D gene TRBD1, 5 bases. CDR1 is ENHRY and CDR2 is SYGVKD in the germline V gene. The CDR3 extends over 14 amino acids. The V end lost 7 bases, the J end lost 0 bases, and 12 bases lay between the germline ends. The CDR3 protein is CAITRQPSNYGYTF. In nucleotides, the CDR3 is TGTGCCATCACAAGACAGCCTTCTAACTATGGCTACACCTTC.

This clonotype has a count of ten or more. This chain connects TRBV12-3 or TRBV12-4 to TRBJ2-2; the D gene is possibly TRBD2 (6 bases). V was trimmed by 4 bases and J by 2 bases, leaving 14 bases between them. The CDR3 totals 16 residues. The CDR3 sequence: CASSSGGGTNTGELFF. The CDR3 DNA follows: TGTGCCAGCAGTTCCGGTGGAGGGACCAACACCGGGGAGCTGTTTTTT.

The table lists this clonotype with a few counts. This chain connects TRBV3-1 to TRBJ2-7, with D hard to call. V was pared by 6 bases and J by 2 bases, with 17 bases between. CDR3 length equals 15 residues. Germline V gene sequence: CDR1 LGHDT, CDR2 YNNKEL (reference sequence). CDR3 sequence: CASSSQAKGTYEQYF. The CDR3 DNA reads TGTGCCAGCAGTTCGCAGGCCAAGGGCACCTACGAGCAGTACTTC.

This clonotype was found a few times. The chain uses TRBV19 and TRBJ2-1; 9 bases map to TRBD1. J was trimmed by 4 bases and V by 0 bases; bases with no gene match: 7. The germline V gene has CDR1 LNHDA and CDR2 SQIVND (reference sequence). This CDR3 is 17 amino acids long. CDR3 coding DNA: TGTGCCAGTAGTATAGACACCACAGGGGGCGCTTACAATGAGCAGTTCTTC. Translated: CASSIDTTGGAYNEQFF.